This TCR beta chain originates from a study of cytomegalovirus exposure and HLA in healthy donors. Researchers ran the PCR with 60 Vbeta and 13 Jbeta primers. Measured with immunoSEQ multiplex PCR; TCRdb has only the in-frame clones, and not every one. This table has roughly 100,000 clones, about four fifths appearing once. This clone was detected only once. The CDR3 runs 17 residues. CDR1 and CDR2 (germline): MRHNA, SNTAGT. V lost 3 bases, J lost 2 bases, and 17 bases lay in between. Sequencing was done on a sample of PBMCs. This receptor was taken from a human donor in good health. The gene calls are TRBV6-4 and TRBJ2-1, with a possible D match to TRBD2 (6 bases). DNA for the CDR3: TGTGCCAGCAGTGAGGGGGGACGAGGGAATCCCTACAATGAGCAGTTCTTC. Translation: CASSEGGRGNPYNEQFF.